This TCR beta chain was identified during a study of HIV-infected patients and healthy controls. The repertoire came from unfractionated whole blood and reflected all unsorted peripheral T cells. The RNA source was a roughly 2.4 ml peripheral blood draw. Study findings and constraints: Compared with healthy controls, HIV-infected patients showed less CDR3 sharing between individuals.

Many counts were recorded for this clonotype. No antigen is known for it. The V gene's germline CDR1 is MGHRA and CDR2 YSYEKL. J was trimmed by 3 bases and V by 0 bases; bases with no gene match: 10. The CDR3 runs 18 residues. Around 0.5 ug RNA was reverse transcribed with alpha and beta constant-region primers. Each of the alpha and beta chains got its own library through chain-specific third strand synthesis with indices. Ligation attached cDNA to a 5' RACE adapter that carried a random hexamer and SP2 site. TCRdb reanalysed the 5' RACE reads using MiXCR and keeps one entry per CDR3 protein. The table shows more than 15,000 distinct CDR3 sequences, with around 5.5% occurring only once.

The specimen sequenced was blood. This clonotype originated in an adult in good health. The chain recombines TRBV4-1 with TRBJ2-1; TRBD2 agrees at 8 bases. The DNA of the CDR3 is TGCGCCAGCAGCCAAGATATTCATAACGGGGGGGTCTACAATGAGCAGTTCTTC. It specifies CASSQDIHNGGVYNEQFF.